Sequencing of this TCR beta chain was carried out in a study of shared clonotypes between healthy human individuals. Terminally differentiated effector memory CD45RA+ cells were excluded by CCR7 positive selection of CD45RO-negative cells. Repertoires were generated with immunoSEQ multiplex PCR, while TCRdb's copy carries only in-frame clones and drops some. The sample records roughly 2,000,000 clones, about 95% being singletons. V was pared by 2 bases and J by 0 bases, with 7 bases between. From germline, CDR1 is MNHEY and CDR2 SVGAGI. This CDR3 is built from 15 residues. The V gene is TRBV6-5, the J gene TRBJ2-2; TRBD2 might be the D (5 bases). Sequenced input: naive CD8+ T cells sorted from blood. The clonotype comes from a man younger than 35 in good health. CDR3 bases: TGTGCCAGCAGTTACGCGACTACGAACACCGGGGAGCTGTTTTTT. This encodes CASSYATTNTGELFF.